Presented here are 13 T cell receptor beta chains from one specimen sequenced in a study of CD8+CD57+ T cells in acquired aplastic anemia. Patients chosen for sequencing had shown CD8+CD57+ cell expansion by flow cytometry. It was genomic DNA that served as the template for profiling TCR beta VDJ and CDR3. In TCRdb, the reads were re-called with MiXCR into one record per CDR3 protein. Among around 200,000 distinct CDR3 sequences listed, approximately 60% were seen once. The sequencing input was sorted CD4+, CD8+, or CD8+CD57+ T cells (not recorded which) from PBMCs. The receptor set was obtained from a human donor with aplastic anemia.

The chain carries TRBV5-1 and TRBJ2-1; 9 bases line up with TRBD1. The V gene end was trimmed by 2 bases and the J gene end by 7 bases; junction bases not matched to a gene: 4. Germline CDR1 is SGHRS and CDR2 is YFSETQ. The CDR3 loop spans 14 amino acids. This chain's CDR3 is CASSLGQGRNEQFF. The CDR3, as DNA: TGCGCCAGCAGCTTAGGACAGGGGCGGAATGAGCAGTTCTTC.

This clonotype was observed many times. CDR3 residues: CASRRDSGEQYF. The CDR3 DNA is TGTGCCAGCAGAAGGGACTCCGGCGAGCAGTACTTC. The V gene is TRBV6-5, the J gene TRBJ2-7, with D perhaps TRBD2 (6 bases). From germline, CDR1 is MNHEY and CDR2 SVGAGI. The V and J ends lost 6 bases and 6 bases respectively, with 12 bases between them. The CDR3 length is 12 residues.

This chain joins TRBV14 and TRBJ2-6; weak D call: TRBD2 (5 bases). The V end was cut by 3 bases, the J end by 2 bases, with 8 bases between. The CDR3 is 15 amino acids. Germline V lookup: CDR1 SGHDN, CDR2 FVKESK. In nucleotides, the CDR3 is TGTGCCAGCAGCCATGGAGCGGCTGGGGCCAACGTCCTGACTTTC. This gives the protein CASSHGAAGANVLTF.

This clonotype was seen many times. This chain connects TRBV20-1 to TRBJ1-1; 11 bases are a match to TRBD1. With 6 bases clipped from V and 2 bases from J, the junction kept 8 bases outside the gene matches. In germline, CDR1 is DFQATT, CDR2 SNEGSKA (reference sequence). CDR3 size: 15 residues. CDR3 nucleotides: TGCAGTGCATGCCGGGACAGGGGGGCTAACACTGAAGCTTTCTTT. Protein product: CSACRDRGANTEAFF.

The J gene is TRBJ2-3, the V gene TRBV20-1; tentatively, D is TRBD2 (5 bases). This CDR3 has 11 amino acids. The V and J ends lost 7 bases and 4 bases respectively, with 9 bases between them. The germline V gene has CDR1 DFQATT and CDR2 SNEGSKA (reference sequence). For the CDR3, the DNA is TGCAGTGGGGAGAGGGCAGATACGCAGTATTTT. It encodes CSGERADTQYF.

The V call is TRBV7-9, the J call TRBJ2-7; D assignment may be TRBD1 or TRBD2 (5 bases each). V was shortened by 0 bases and J by 3 bases, with 21 bases between the two germline ends. Germline V lookup: CDR1 SEHNR, CDR2 FQNEAQ (reference sequence). This CDR3 has 18 residues. CDR3 residues: CASSLAGDGDRHSYEQYF. The CDR3 bases are TGTGCCAGCAGCTTAGCTGGGGACGGGGACCGTCACAGCTACGAGCAGTACTTC.

This chain connects TRBV2 to TRBJ1-1; no definite D call. CDR3 size: 13 residues. Germline CDR1 reads SNHLY; CDR2 reads FYNNEI. Trimming took 8 bases from V and 2 from J, leaving 12 bases between them. CDR3 protein: CASLFSINTEAFF. In DNA form, the CDR3 reads TGTGCCAGCTTATTCTCCATTAACACTGAAGCTTTCTTT.

As concerns this clonotype: One end of the junction does not line up with germline, which may come from a read error. CDR3 protein: CASSIGAVYRF. CDR3 nucleotides: TGTGCCAGTAGTATTGGGGCGGTTTATCGCTTT. The V call is TRBV19, the J call TRBJ1-5; D may be TRBD1 (5 bases). This CDR3 is 11 amino acids long. Germline V gene lookup returns CDR1 LNHDA and CDR2 SQIVND (reference sequence). Looking up the rest from reference TRBV19 and TRBJ1-5 gives the full variable domain: DGGITQSPKYLFRKEGQNVTLSCEQNLNHDAMYWYRQDPGQGLRLIYYSQIVNDFQKGDIAEGYSVSREKKESFPLTVTSAQKNPTAFYLCASSIGAVYRFGDGTRLSIL.

This chain connects TRBV6-5 to TRBJ1-2, with 7 bases aligning to TRBD1. Trimming removed 5 bases from V and 7 bases from J; junction bases left unmatched: 10. This CDR3 contains 14 residues. Germline assignment: CDR1 MNHEY and CDR2 SVGAGI. The CDR3 DNA sequence: TGTGCCAGCAGTCGCCCCGGGACAGCTACTGGCTACACCTTC. It translates to CASSRPGTATGYTF.

The rearrangement joins TRBV29-1 to TRBJ2-1; 8 bases match TRBD1. V lost 4 bases and J lost 9; bases outside the gene matches: 17. The CDR3 has 16 amino acids. Germline loops: CDR1 SQVTM, CDR2 ANQGSEA. CDR3 residues: CSVVPHLSGQDIEQFF. DNA of the CDR3: TGCAGCGTTGTCCCGCACCTCTCGGGACAGGACATTGAGCAGTTCTTC.

The gene calls are TRBV5-5 and TRBJ2-5; D call uncertain. The CDR3 is made up of 16 amino acids. Germline CDR1 and CDR2: SGHKS and YYEKEE (reference sequence). V was cut by 8 bases and J by 5 bases, with 25 bases left in between. CDR3: CASTSDTNNRRETQYF. The CDR3 DNA is TGTGCCAGTACCTCAGACACCAACAATCGCAGGGAGACCCAGTACTTC.

The chain uses TRBV6-4 and TRBJ2-7; 10 nucleotides agree with TRBD1. V was pared by 4 bases and J by 4 bases, with 1 base of the junction left unmatched. The CDR3 length is 13 residues. Germline-derived CDR1 and CDR2 are MRHNA and SNTAGT. CDR3 loop: CASSVDRGYEQYF. The DNA for the CDR3 is TGTGCCAGCAGTGTGGACAGGGGGTACGAGCAGTACTTC.

This chain links TRBV12-3 or TRBV12-4 with TRBJ2-5; 8 bases align to TRBD2. J gave up 6 bases and V 6 bases, and 9 bases lay outside the gene matches. The CDR3 extends over 14 amino acids. The CDR3 sequence is CASSPSGGRKTQYF. In nucleotides, the CDR3 is TGTGCCAGCAGCCCGTCGGGGGGGAGAAAGACCCAGTACTTC.